These 7 T cell receptor beta chains were all obtained from the same sample, sequenced in a study of read filtering for tumor transcriptome and immune sequencing. Molecular barcoded adaptors covering alpha/delta and beta/gamma chains were used on roughly 400 ng RNA. One entry per CDR3 protein, called by TCRdb with MiXCR from the reads. The sample has tens of thousands of distinct CDR3 sequences, approximately 14% seen once. The sample was a population of CD138-negative cells sorted from bone marrow. The receptors here all came from a donor at least 40 years old with multiple myeloma.

This clonotype was found many times. V gene TRBV27 combines with J gene TRBJ1-5; D is unclear. The V and J ends lost 10 bases and 4 bases respectively, with 17 bases between them. Germline CDR1 and CDR2: MNHEY and SMNVEV (reference sequence). The CDR3 extends over 14 amino acids. This CDR3 is CAIPGWRENQPQHF. DNA for the CDR3: TGTGCCATTCCGGGGTGGAGGGAAAATCAGCCCCAGCATTTT.

Only a few counts were recorded for this clonotype. The chain combines TRBV2 with TRBJ1-2, with a weak D call TRBD1 (5 bases). CDR3 length: 15 residues. Germline loops: CDR1 SNHLY, CDR2 FYNNEI. V was clipped by 2 bases and J by 4 bases, with 14 bases between them. The CDR3 nucleotides are TGTGCCAGCAGTGAACGGACAATCCCGCTCTATGGCTACACCTTC. Translated: CASSERTIPLYGYTF.

This clonotype was found many times. V gene TRBV20-1 combines with J gene TRBJ2-5, with 10 bases that match TRBD1. Losses at the gene ends were 4 bases for V and 7 bases for J; bases not matched to a gene: 6. Germline lookup yields CDR1 DFQATT and CDR2 SNEGSKA (reference sequence). The CDR3 covers 13 residues. The CDR3: CSAIRTGGVTQYF. The CDR3 bases are TGCAGTGCTATTCGGACAGGGGGGGTGACCCAGTACTTC.

With respect to this clonotype: The likely explanation is a read error, given a far larger clone one base away. This chain links TRBV12-3 or TRBV12-4 with TRBJ2-4; 8 bases line up with TRBD2. The CDR3 consists of 17 residues. The CDR3 DNA reads TGTGCCGGCAGCCCCGGGGGTAGCGGGACGTTTAAAAACATTCAGTACTTC. It translates to CAGSPGGSGTFKNIQYF.

This clonotype occurred many times. This chain uses TRBV19 with TRBJ2-7, with TRBD2 matching over 10 bases. Germline CDR1 is LNHDA and CDR2 is SQIVND (reference sequence). The CDR3 extends over 16 amino acids. Germline trimming cut 4 bases from V and 3 bases from J; bases unmatched to any gene: 9. The CDR3 bases are TGTGCCAGTAGTACCCGGACTAGCGGACTAATCTACGAGCAGTACTTC. Amino acids: CASSTRTSGLIYEQYF.

This clonotype was picked up many times. The rearrangement links TRBV15 to TRBJ1-5; D is unclear. CDR3 length: 14 amino acids. Trimming shortened V by 4 bases and J by 0 bases, and 7 bases separated the two germline ends. Per the germline V gene, CDR1 is LNHNV and CDR2 is YYDKDF (reference sequence). This CDR3 reads CATSNRYSNQPQHF. The CDR3 DNA sequence: TGTGCCACCAGCAATAGGTATAGCAATCAGCCCCAGCATTTT.

This clonotype was counted at least ten times. This chain joins TRBV30 and TRBJ2-1, with 12 bases that match TRBD2. Per the germline V gene, CDR1 is GTSNPN and CDR2 is SVGIG (reference sequence). This CDR3 is built from 15 residues. J gave up 7 bases and V 2 bases, and 6 bases lay outside the gene matches. This CDR3 reads CAWSPGLAGMNEQFF. The CDR3 DNA reads TGTGCCTGGAGTCCGGGACTAGCGGGTATGAATGAGCAGTTCTTC.